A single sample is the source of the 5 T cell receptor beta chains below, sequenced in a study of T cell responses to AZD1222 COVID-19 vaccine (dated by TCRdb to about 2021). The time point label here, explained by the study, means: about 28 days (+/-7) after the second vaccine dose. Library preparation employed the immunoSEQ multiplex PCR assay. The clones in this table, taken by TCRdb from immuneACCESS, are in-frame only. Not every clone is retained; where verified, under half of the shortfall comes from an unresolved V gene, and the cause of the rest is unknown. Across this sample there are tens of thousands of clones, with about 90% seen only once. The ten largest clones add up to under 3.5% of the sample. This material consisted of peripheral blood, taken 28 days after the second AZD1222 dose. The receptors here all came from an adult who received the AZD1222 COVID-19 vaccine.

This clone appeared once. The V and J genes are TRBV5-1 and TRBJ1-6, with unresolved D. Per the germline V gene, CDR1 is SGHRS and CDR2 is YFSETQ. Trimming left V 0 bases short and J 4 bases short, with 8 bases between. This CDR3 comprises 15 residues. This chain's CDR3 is CASSLGGNYNSPLHF. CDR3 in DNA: TGCGCCAGCAGCTTGGGGGGAAATTATAATTCACCCCTCCACTTT.

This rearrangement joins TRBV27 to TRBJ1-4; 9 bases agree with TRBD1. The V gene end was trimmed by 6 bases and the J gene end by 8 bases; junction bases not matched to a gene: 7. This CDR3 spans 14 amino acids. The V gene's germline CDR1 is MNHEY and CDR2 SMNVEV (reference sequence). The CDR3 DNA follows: TGTGCCAGCAGAACCGGGACAGGGATCGAAAAACTGTTTTTT. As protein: CASRTGTGIEKLFF.

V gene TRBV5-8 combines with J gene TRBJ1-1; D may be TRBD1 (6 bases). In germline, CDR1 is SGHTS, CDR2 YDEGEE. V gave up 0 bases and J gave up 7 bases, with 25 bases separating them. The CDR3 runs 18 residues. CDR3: CASSLVFGSTGHNLEAFF. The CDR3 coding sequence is TGTGCCAGCAGCTTGGTGTTCGGGTCCACGGGACACAACCTTGAAGCTTTCTTT.

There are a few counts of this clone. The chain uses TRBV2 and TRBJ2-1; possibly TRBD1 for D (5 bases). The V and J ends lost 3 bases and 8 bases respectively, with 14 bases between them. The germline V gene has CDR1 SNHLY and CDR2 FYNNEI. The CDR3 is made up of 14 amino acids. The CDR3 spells CASSEQGESYEQFF. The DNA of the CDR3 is TGTGCCAGCAGTGAGCAGGGTGAGTCGTATGAGCAGTTCTTC.

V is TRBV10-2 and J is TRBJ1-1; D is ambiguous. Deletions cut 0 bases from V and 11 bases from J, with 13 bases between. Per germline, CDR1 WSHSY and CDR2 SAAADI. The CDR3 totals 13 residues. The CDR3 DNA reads TGCGCCAGCAGTGAGTCGACTCCTGGGAGTGCTTTCTTT. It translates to CASSESTPGSAFF.